This passage covers 15 T cell receptor beta chains from one sample sequenced in a study of control samples from healthy donors and cancer patients (dated by TCRdb to about 2020). The library was prepared using the immunoSEQ multiplex PCR assay. Imported from immuneACCESS, the table was reduced by TCRdb to in-frame sequences with V and J called. These copies leave out some clones; in studies compared against another copy, an unresolved V gene accounts for under half, and the cause of the remainder is not known. For this sample there are 150,000 or so clones; roughly 94% appear just once. In total, the top ten clones hold approximately 15% of the sample. Material: PBMCs. The receptor set was obtained from a man aged 60 to 69 with colorectal cancer.

CDR3 region: CAISEIAGAPSSYNEQFF. The CDR3 DNA follows: TGTGCCATCAGTGAAATAGCGGGGGCTCCAAGCTCCTACAATGAGCAGTTCTTC. This chain links TRBV10-3 with TRBJ2-1, with 9 bases that match TRBD2. Germline CDR1 ENHRY, CDR2 SYGVKD. Trimming cost V 3 bases and J 0 bases; bases outside gene matches: 9. The CDR3 has 18 amino acids.

The CDR3 sequence: CASSRDRSYEQYF. As DNA, the CDR3 is TGTGCCAGTAGCCGGGACAGATCCTACGAGCAGTACTTC. This rearrangement joins TRBV19 to TRBJ2-7, with 7 bases fitting TRBD1. The CDR3 has 13 amino acids. Germline lookup yields CDR1 LNHDA and CDR2 SQIVND (reference sequence). V trimming: 6 bases; J trimming: 1 base; junction bases outside the gene matches: 3. The whole variable domain, filled in from reference TRBV19 and TRBJ2-7, reads DGGITQSPKYLFRKEGQNVTLSCEQNLNHDAMYWYRQDPGQGLRLIYYSQIVNDFQKGDIAEGYSVSREKKESFPLTVTSAQKNPTAFYLCASSRDRSYEQYFGPGTRLTVT.

In regard to this clone: Compared with germline, one end of the junction differs, possibly owing to a read error. The CDR3 protein is CASNQPGQGSYGQYF. The CDR3 nucleotides are TGTGCCAGCAACCAACCGGGACAGGGGTCCTACGGGCAGTACTTC. V gene TRBV2 combines with J gene TRBJ2-7; 10 nucleotides match TRBD1. Germline assignment: CDR1 SNHLY and CDR2 FYNNEI. The CDR3 extends over 15 amino acids. The full variable domain, rest sourced from reference TRBV2 and TRBJ2-7, is EPEVTQTPSHQVTQMGQEVILRCVPISNHLYFYWYRQILGQKVEFLVSFYNNEISEKSEIFDDQFSVERPDGSNFTLKIRSTKLEDSAMYFCASNQPGQGSYGQYFGPGTRLTVT.

This chain links TRBV19 with TRBJ2-7, with 8 bases identical to TRBD1. J lost 7 bases, V lost 3 bases, and 8 bases had no gene match. This CDR3 has 14 amino acids. Looked up from germline, CDR1 is LNHDA and CDR2 is SQIVND (reference sequence). The DNA for the CDR3 is TGTGCCAGTAGTATTAATCGGGACAGGCGAGAGCAGTACTTC. As protein: CASSINRDRREQYF.

The V call is TRBV5-8, the J call TRBJ2-7; 10 bases line up with TRBD1. V gave up 3 bases and J gave up 2 bases; unmatched junction bases: 11. The CDR3 totals 17 residues. Germline lookup yields CDR1 SGHTS and CDR2 YDEGEE. CDR3 residues: CASSYVVGTGDTYEQYF. The DNA of the CDR3 is TGTGCCAGCAGCTACGTCGTAGGGACAGGGGACACCTACGAGCAGTACTTC.

The chain combines TRBV7-9 with TRBJ2-5; D perhaps matches TRBD1 (6 bases). The CDR3 covers 15 residues. Germline V gives CDR1 SEHNR, CDR2 FQNEAQ (reference sequence). V lost 3 bases to trimming and J lost 3 bases, with 14 bases between them. CDR3 coding DNA: TGTGCCAGCAGCTTGCGCTGGGGGCGCGAAGAGACCCAGTACTTC. Residues: CASSLRWGREETQYF.

This sequence joins TRBV28 and TRBJ1-5, with D possibly being TRBD1 (5 bases). Germline V gives CDR1 MDHEN, CDR2 SYDVKM. The CDR3 consists of 15 residues. Trimming took off 3 bases at V and 3 bases at J, with 12 bases between the two ends. CDR3 sequence (DNA): TGTGCCAGCAGTTTCGAGGGGCTTACCAATCAGCCCCAGCATTTT. Translated: CASSFEGLTNQPQHF.

The chain recombines TRBV2 with TRBJ1-5; D gene ambiguous. CDR3 length: 13 residues. Germline CDR1 reads SNHLY; CDR2 reads FYNNEI. Trimming stripped 3 bases from V and 4 bases from J, with 7 bases between. This chain's CDR3 is CASSDLTNQPQHF. The CDR3 nucleotides read TGTGCCAGCAGTGATCTAACTAATCAGCCCCAGCATTTT.

The J gene is TRBJ1-2, the V gene TRBV6-2 or TRBV6-3, with D possibly TRBD1 on 5 matching bases. Per the germline V gene, CDR1 is MNHEY and CDR2 is SVGEGT. V shed 6 bases and J shed 4 bases, with 12 bases lying between them. CDR3 size: 13 residues. As DNA, the CDR3 is TGTGCCAGCAGCAGGGTGCCCAGCTATGGCTACACCTTC. It codes for CASSRVPSYGYTF.

In the case of this clone: Other nucleotide sequences from this sample produce the same CDR3. The V call is TRBV27, the J call TRBJ2-3, with TRBD2 matching over 10 bases. The CDR3 covers 16 residues. V lost 3 bases and J lost 4; bases outside the gene matches: 7. Germline V CDR1 and CDR2: MNHEY, SMNVEV (reference sequence). CDR3 bases: TGTGCCAGCAGTTTCCAATTAGCGGGGGGTGCAGATACGCAGTATTTT. As protein: CASSFQLAGGADTQYF.

The gene calls are TRBV11-2 and TRBJ1-6; D might be TRBD1 (6 bases). Trimming took 2 bases from V and 0 from J, leaving 14 bases between them. This CDR3 has 18 residues. Per the germline V gene, CDR1 is SGHAT and CDR2 is FQNNGV. CDR3 in amino acids: CASSLRSRTDSYNSPLHF. CDR3 bases: TGTGCCAGCAGCTTAAGGTCCCGGACAGACTCCTATAATTCACCCCTCCACTTT.

V gene TRBV2 combines with J gene TRBJ2-2, with a weak D call TRBD1 (7 bases). Germline CDR1 is SNHLY and CDR2 is FYNNEI. The V and J ends lost 3 bases and 4 bases respectively, with 15 bases between them. The CDR3 loop spans 16 amino acids. The CDR3 sequence: CASSEGGRGSTGELFF. In nucleotides, the CDR3 is TGTGCCAGCAGTGAGGGGGGCAGGGGGTCCACCGGGGAGCTGTTTTTT.

CDR3 residues: CASSVGTGIGNTIYF. CDR3 nucleotides: TGTGCCAGCAGCGTAGGAACGGGGATCGGAAACACCATATATTTT. The chain couples TRBV9 to TRBJ1-3; D remains ambiguous. Trimming took 0 bases from V and 4 from J, leaving 11 bases between them. The CDR3 length is 15 residues. Germline V CDR1 and CDR2: SGDLS, YYNGEE. Together with reference TRBV9 and TRBJ1-3, the CDR3 gives the full variable domain: DSGVTQTPKHLITATGQRVTLRCSPRSGDLSVYWYQQSLDQGLQFLIQYYNGEERAKGNILERFSAQQFPDLHSELNLSSLELGDSALYFCASSVGTGIGNTIYFGEGSWLTVV.

This clone was detected once. CDR3 bases: TGTGCCAGCAAGGGGGCTGCCTACAATGAGCAGTTCTTC. Translated, it gives CASKGAAYNEQFF. The chain couples TRBV2 to TRBJ2-1, with 7 bases matching TRBD1. V was clipped by 7 bases and J by 2 bases; unmatched bases: 2. CDR1 SNHLY and CDR2 FYNNEI come from the germline V gene. The CDR3 is 13 amino acids.

The chain links TRBV5-4 to TRBJ1-1; D might be TRBD1 (6 bases). V was shortened by 4 bases and J by 5 bases, with 24 bases between the two germline ends. From germline, CDR1 is SGHNT and CDR2 YYREEE (reference sequence). The length of the CDR3 is 17 residues. CDR3 in DNA: TGTGCCAGCAGCCCTACGTTGGGGGCCGAAGGTGGGACTGAAGCTTTCTTT. Amino acid sequence: CASSPTLGAEGGTEAFF.